This entry lists 9 T cell receptor beta chains sequenced from one sample in a study. One entry per CDR3 protein, called by TCRdb with MiXCR from the 5' RACE reads. The sample records 50,000 to 60,000 distinct CDR3 sequences, less than 25% being singletons. The sorted Tregs were CD4+CD25+CD127-/low cells. The sample consisted of tumor-infiltrating Tregs sorted from the breast tumor. These receptor sequences come from a female donor with breast cancer.

The chain employs TRBV12-3 or TRBV12-4 and TRBJ2-5; D is undetermined. CDR3 length: 14 residues. V was trimmed by 2 bases and J by 4 bases, leaving 11 bases between them. CDR3 nucleotide sequence: TGTGCCAGCAGTTTATCGACTGCCGGAGAGACCCAGTACTTC. Translated, it gives CASSLSTAGETQYF.

The chain carries TRBV7-9 and TRBJ1-2; TRBD1 aligns across 8 bases. V lost 6 bases to trimming and J lost 7 bases; unmatched junction nucleotides: 10. The germline gives CDR1 SEHNR, CDR2 FQNEAQ (reference sequence). The CDR3 is 14 residues long. The CDR3, as DNA: TGTGCCAGCAGGCTCCTTGGGACAGGTGGTGGCTACACCTTC. It yields the protein CASRLLGTGGGYTF.

J is TRBJ2-5 and V is TRBV4-1, with a possible D match to TRBD2 (6 bases). This CDR3 spans 20 amino acids. V dropped 0 bases and J dropped 5 bases, with 28 bases sitting between them. Germline CDR1 MGHRA, CDR2 YSYEKL. Here the CDR3 DNA reads TGCGCCAGCAGCCAAGATGGGCGAGGGAGGAGCTCCGAACGAGGGGAGACCCAGTACTTC. Its protein product is CASSQDGRGRSSERGETQYF.

This clonotype occurred a few times. V is TRBV20-1 and J is TRBJ2-7; 7 bases fit TRBD2. Germline assignment: CDR1 DFQATT and CDR2 SNEGSKA (reference sequence). The CDR3 is made up of 13 amino acids. CDR3 amino acids: CSGIGGVNYEQYF. In DNA form, the CDR3 reads TGCAGCGGCATTGGGGGGGTGAACTACGAGCAGTACTTC.

This chain connects TRBV5-1 to TRBJ2-7; 10 bases fit TRBD2. With 3 bases clipped from V and 0 bases from J, the junction kept 3 bases outside the gene matches. The germline V gene encodes CDR1 SGHRS and CDR2 YFSETQ. The CDR3 runs to 15 residues. CDR3 residues: CASSWGTSDSYEQYF. As DNA, the CDR3 is TGCGCCAGCAGCTGGGGGACTAGCGACTCCTACGAGCAGTACTTC. The whole variable domain, filled in from reference TRBV5-1 and TRBJ2-7, reads KAGVTQTPRYLIKTRGQQVTLSCSPISGHRSVSWYQQTPGQGLQFLFEYFSETQRNKGNFPGRFSGRQFSNSRSEMNVSTLELGDSALYLCASSWGTSDSYEQYFGPGTRLTVT.

In the case of this clonotype: At one end the junction does not follow the germline gene, possibly because of a read error. The chain couples TRBV7-9 to TRBJ1-5; 8 nucleotides match TRBD1. Germline CDR1 SEHNR, CDR2 FQNEAQ (reference sequence). This CDR3 is 14 amino acids long. The CDR3 DNA sequence: TGTGCCAGCAGCCGTACGAGACAGGGGCAGCCCCAGCACTTT. Translating gives CASSRTRQGQPQHF.

The gene calls are TRBV4-2 and TRBJ1-1; 11 positions agree with TRBD1. CDR1 LGHNA and CDR2 YNFKEQ come from the germline V gene. The V gene end was trimmed by 6 bases and the J gene end by 3 bases; junction bases not matched to a gene: 9. CDR3 length: 16 amino acids. As DNA, the CDR3 is TGTGCCAGCAGACCCGGACAGGGGGCCTTATACACTGAAGCTTTCTTT. Residues: CASRPGQGALYTEAFF.

This clonotype came up many times. The chain joins TRBV4-1 to TRBJ2-5; unclear D gene. The CDR3 consists of 17 residues. The ends were cut back, 2 bases at V and 4 bases at J, with 20 bases in the middle. Per the germline V gene, CDR1 is MGHRA and CDR2 is YSYEKL. CDR3 sequence (DNA): TGCGCCAGCAGCCAACATAGCTTCTACGGACCCTCAGAGACCCAGTACTTC. The encoded protein is CASSQHSFYGPSETQYF.

This clonotype appeared a few times. The J gene is TRBJ2-2, the V gene TRBV4-2; TRBD2 might be the D (5 bases). V lost 7 bases and J 3 bases, leaving 12 bases between the germline ends. CDR1 and CDR2 (germline): LGHNA, YNFKEQ. The CDR3 loop spans 14 amino acids. The CDR3 region has the DNA TGTGCCAGCATGAAACTAGGCGACACCGGGGAGCTGTTTTTT. Translated, it gives CASMKLGDTGELFF.